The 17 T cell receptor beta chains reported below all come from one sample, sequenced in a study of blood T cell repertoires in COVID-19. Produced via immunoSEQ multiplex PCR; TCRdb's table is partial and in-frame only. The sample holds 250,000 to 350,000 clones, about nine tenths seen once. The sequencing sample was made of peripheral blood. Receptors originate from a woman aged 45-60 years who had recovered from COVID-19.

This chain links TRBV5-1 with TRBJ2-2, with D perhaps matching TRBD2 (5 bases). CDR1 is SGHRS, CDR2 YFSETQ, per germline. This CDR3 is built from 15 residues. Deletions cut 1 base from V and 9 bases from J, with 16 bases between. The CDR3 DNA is TGCGCCAGCAGCTTGATTGACTACTCACCCCGGGAGCTGTTTTTT. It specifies CASSLIDYSPRELFF. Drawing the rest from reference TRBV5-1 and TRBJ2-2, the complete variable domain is KAGVTQTPRYLIKTRGQQVTLSCSPISGHRSVSWYQQTPGQGLQFLFEYFSETQRNKGNFPGRFSGRQFSNSRSEMNVSTLELGDSALYLCASSLIDYSPRELFFGEGSRLTVL.

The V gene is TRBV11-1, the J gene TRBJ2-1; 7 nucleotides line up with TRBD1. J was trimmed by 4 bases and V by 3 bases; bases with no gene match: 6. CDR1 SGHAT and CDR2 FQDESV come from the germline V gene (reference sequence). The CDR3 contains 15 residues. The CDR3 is CASSFDPRGYNEQFF. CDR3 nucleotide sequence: TGTGCCAGCAGCTTTGATCCCAGGGGGTACAATGAGCAGTTCTTC.

CDR3: CASTHLPNSPLHF. The CDR3 coding sequence is TGTGCCAGCACCCACCTACCGAATTCACCCCTCCACTTT. The gene calls are TRBV27 and TRBJ1-6; no definite D call. The length of the CDR3 is 13 residues. CDR1 and CDR2 (germline): MNHEY, SMNVEV (reference sequence). Between the trimmed V and J ends, which lost 7 bases and 7 bases, there was a span of 11 bases.

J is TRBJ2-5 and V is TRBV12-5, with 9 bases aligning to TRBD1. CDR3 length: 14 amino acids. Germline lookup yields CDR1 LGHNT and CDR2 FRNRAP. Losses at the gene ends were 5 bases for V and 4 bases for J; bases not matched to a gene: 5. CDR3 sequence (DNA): TGTGCTAGTGGTCAGGGGACAGGGTCAGAGACCCAGTACTTC. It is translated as CASGQGTGSETQYF.

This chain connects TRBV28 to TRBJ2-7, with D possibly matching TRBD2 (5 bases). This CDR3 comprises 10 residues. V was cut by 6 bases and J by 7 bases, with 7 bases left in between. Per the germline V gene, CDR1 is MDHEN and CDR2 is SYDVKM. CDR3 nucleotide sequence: TGTGCCAGCAGAAGAGGGGAGCAGTACTTC. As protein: CASRRGEQYF.

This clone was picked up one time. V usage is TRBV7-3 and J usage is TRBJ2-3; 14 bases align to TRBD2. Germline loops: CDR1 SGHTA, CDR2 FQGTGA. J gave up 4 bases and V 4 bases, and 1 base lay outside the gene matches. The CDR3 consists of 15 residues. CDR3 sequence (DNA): TGTGCCAGCAGCTCGGGACTAGCGGGAGCAGATACGCAGTATTTT. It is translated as CASSSGLAGADTQYF. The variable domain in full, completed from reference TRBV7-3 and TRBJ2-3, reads GAGVSQTPSNKVTEKGKYVELRCDPISGHTALYWYRQSLGQGPEFLIYFQGTGAADDSGLPNDRFFAVRPEGSVSTLKIQRTERGDSAVYLCASSSGLAGADTQYFGPGTRLTVL.

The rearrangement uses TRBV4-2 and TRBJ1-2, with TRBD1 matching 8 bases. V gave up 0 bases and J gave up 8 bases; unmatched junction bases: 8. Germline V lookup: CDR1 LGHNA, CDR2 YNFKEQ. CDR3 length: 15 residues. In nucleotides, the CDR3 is TGTGCCAGCAGCCAAGAGACTCAGGGGGCTTTGGGCTACACCTTC. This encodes CASSQETQGALGYTF.

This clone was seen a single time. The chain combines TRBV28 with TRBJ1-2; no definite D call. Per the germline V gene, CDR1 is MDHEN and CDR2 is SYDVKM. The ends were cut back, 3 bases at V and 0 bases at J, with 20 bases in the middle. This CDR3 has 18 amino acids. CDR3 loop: CASSLAMGGPSSNYGYTF. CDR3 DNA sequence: TGTGCCAGCAGTTTGGCCATGGGAGGCCCCAGCTCTAACTATGGCTACACCTTC.

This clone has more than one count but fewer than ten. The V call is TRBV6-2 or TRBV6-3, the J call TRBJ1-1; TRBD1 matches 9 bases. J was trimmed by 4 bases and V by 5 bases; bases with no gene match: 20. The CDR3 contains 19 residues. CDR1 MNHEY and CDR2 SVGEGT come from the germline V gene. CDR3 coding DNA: TGTGCCAGCAGTCTAGACTTACAGGGGGCGGTTGTTGAGGGCACTGAAGCTTTCTTT. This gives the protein CASSLDLQGAVVEGTEAFF.

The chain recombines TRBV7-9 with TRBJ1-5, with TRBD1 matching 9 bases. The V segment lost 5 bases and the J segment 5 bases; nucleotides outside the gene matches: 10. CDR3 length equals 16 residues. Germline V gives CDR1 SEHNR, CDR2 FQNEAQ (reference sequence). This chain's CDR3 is CASSQSGTGYDQPQHF. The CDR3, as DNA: TGTGCCAGCAGCCAGTCGGGGACAGGGTACGATCAGCCCCAGCATTTT.

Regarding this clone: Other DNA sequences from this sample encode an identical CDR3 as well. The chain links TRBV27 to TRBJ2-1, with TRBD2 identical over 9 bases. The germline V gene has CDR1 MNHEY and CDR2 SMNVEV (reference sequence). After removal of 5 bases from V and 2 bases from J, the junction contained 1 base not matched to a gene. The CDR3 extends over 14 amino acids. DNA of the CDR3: TGTGCCAGCAGTCCTAGCGGGACCTACAATGAGCAGTTCTTC. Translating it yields CASSPSGTYNEQFF.

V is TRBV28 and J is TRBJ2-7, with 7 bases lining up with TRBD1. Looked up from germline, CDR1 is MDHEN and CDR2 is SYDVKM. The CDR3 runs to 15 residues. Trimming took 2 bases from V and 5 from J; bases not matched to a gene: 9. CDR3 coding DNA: TGTGCCAGCAGTTTAGGTCAGGGGGTAATCCACGAGCAGTACTTC. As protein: CASSLGQGVIHEQYF.

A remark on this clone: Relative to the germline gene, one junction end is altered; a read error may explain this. The CDR3 here is CASSLAGHTDTQYF. The CDR3 coding sequence is TGTGCCAGCAGTTTAGCGGGGCACACAGATACGCAGTATTTT. The chain has TRBV7-2 and TRBJ2-3; TRBD2 aligns across 8 bases. CDR3 length: 14 residues. Germline V lookup: CDR1 SGHTA, CDR2 FQGNSA.

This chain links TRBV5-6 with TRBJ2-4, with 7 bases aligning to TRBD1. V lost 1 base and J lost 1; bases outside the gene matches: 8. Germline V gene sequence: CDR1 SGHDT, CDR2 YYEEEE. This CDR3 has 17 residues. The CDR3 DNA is TGTGCCAGCAGCTTGTCAGGATTGGGACAGGCCAAAAACATTCAGTACTTC. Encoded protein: CASSLSGLGQAKNIQYF. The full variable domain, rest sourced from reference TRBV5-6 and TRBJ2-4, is DAGVTQSPTHLIKTRGQQVTLRCSPKSGHDTVSWYQQALGQGPQFIFQYYEEEERQRGNFPDRFSGHQFPNYSSELNVNALLLGDSALYLCASSLSGLGQAKNIQYFGAGTRLSVL.

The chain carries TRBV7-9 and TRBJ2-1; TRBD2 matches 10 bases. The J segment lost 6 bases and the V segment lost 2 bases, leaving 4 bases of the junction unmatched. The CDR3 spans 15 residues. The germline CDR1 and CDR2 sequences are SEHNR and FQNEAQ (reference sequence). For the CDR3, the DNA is TGTGCCAGCAGCTTAATTAGCGGGAGGATCAATGAGCAGTTCTTC. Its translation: CASSLISGRINEQFF.

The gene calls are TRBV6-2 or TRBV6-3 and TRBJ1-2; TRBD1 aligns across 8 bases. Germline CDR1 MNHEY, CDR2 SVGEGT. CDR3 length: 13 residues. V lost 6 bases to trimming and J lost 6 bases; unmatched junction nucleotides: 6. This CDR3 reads CASSKTGVHGYTF. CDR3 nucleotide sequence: TGTGCCAGCAGCAAGACAGGGGTGCATGGCTACACCTTC.

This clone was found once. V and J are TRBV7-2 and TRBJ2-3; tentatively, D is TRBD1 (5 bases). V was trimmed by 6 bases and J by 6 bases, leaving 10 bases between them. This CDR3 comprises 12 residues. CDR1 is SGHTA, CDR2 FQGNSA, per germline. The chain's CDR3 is CASRPDTDTQYF. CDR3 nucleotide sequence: TGTGCCAGCAGACCGGACACCGATACGCAGTATTTT. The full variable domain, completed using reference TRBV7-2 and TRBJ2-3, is GAGVSQSPSNKVTEKGKDVELRCDPISGHTALYWYRQSLGQGLEFLIYFQGNSAPDKSGLPSDRFSAERTGGSVSTLTIQRTQQEDSAVYLCASRPDTDTQYFGPGTRLTVL.